The table lists the clone carrying this TCR beta chain with a few counts. The target antigen is unknown. This record comes from a study of CD8 T cells in ankylosing spondylitis. The CDR3 extends over 14 amino acids. Trimming took 6 bases from V and 7 from J, leaving 15 bases between them. The germline gives CDR1 MNHNS, CDR2 SASEGT. A quantitative 5'-RACE method, one with molecular barcodes, was used to make TCR beta libraries. MiXCR was run by TCRdb on the 5' RACE reads, yielding one entry per CDR3 protein. The sample includes 250,000 to 400,000 distinct CDR3 sequences, 11% of them seen just once. Whole-study findings and limits: Within matched ankylosing spondylitis synovial fluid, disease-linked clones were reportedly significantly enriched. Roughly 8 highly homologous variants formed a TCR beta motif that appeared characteristic of ankylosing spondylitis blood. Previously reported in reactive arthritis synovial fluid and blood were some of the motif variants.

The sequence was obtained from a female donor with ankylosing spondylitis or in good health (not recorded which). V is TRBV6-1 and J is TRBJ1-4, with a weak D call TRBD1 (6 bases). The sequencing sample was made of blood, either unsorted or a sorted T cell fraction (not recorded which). DNA for the CDR3: TGTGCCAGCAGCCTACAGGGTCTCGGTGAAAAACTGTTTTTT. Amino acid sequence: CASSLQGLGEKLFF.